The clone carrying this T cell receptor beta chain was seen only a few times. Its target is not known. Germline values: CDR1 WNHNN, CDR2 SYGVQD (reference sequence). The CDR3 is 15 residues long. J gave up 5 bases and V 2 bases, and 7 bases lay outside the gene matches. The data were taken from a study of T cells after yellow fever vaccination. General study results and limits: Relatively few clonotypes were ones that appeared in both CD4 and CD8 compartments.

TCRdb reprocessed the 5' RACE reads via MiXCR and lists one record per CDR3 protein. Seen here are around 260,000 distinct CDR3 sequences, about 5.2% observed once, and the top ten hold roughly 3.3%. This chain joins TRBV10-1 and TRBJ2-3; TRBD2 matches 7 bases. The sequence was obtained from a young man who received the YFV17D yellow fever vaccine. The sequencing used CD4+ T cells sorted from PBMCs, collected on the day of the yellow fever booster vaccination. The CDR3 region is CASSEQSGVGDTQYF. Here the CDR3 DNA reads TGCGCCAGCAGTGAGCAGAGCGGGGTAGGAGATACGCAGTATTTT.